This entry features one T cell receptor beta chain sequence. The data are from a study of CD8 T cells in Susac syndrome. RNA totalling roughly 0.45 to 1 ug underwent reverse transcription with random hexamers. An immunoSEQ multiplex PCR amplified TCR beta CDR3 over 54 Vbeta and 13 Jbeta. TCRdb fed the immunoSEQ multiplex PCR reads into MiXCR, producing one record per CDR3 protein. Here the sample spans fewer than 200,000 distinct CDR3 sequences, roughly 94% being singletons. The CDR3 covers 14 residues. CDR1 is LGHNA and CDR2 is YNFKEQ in the germline V gene. Trimming took 0 bases from V and 0 from J, leaving 6 bases between them. TEMRA cells were enriched by FACS, and CD4+ and CD8+ T cells were negatively isolated.

Sequences were obtained from CD4+ T cells from PBMCs. The TCR was taken from a human donor in good health. V is TRBV4-2 and J is TRBJ2-7; D is uncertain. This chain's CDR3 is CASSQEQDSYEQYF. Written as DNA, the CDR3 is TGTGCCAGCAGCCAAGAGCAGGACTCCTACGAGCAGTACTTC.